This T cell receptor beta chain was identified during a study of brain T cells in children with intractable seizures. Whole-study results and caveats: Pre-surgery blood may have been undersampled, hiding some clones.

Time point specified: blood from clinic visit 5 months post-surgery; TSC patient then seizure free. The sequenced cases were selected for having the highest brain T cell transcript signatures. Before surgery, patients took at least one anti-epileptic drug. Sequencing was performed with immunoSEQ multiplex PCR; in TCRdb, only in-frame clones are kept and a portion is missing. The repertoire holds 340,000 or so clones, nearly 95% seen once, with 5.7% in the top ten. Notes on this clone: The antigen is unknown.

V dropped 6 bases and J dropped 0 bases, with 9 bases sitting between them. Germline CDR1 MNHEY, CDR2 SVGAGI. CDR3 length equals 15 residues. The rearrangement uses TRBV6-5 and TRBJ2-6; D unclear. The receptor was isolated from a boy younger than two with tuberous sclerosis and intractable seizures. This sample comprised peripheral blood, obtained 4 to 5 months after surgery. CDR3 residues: CASSLSSSGANVLTF. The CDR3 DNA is TGTGCCAGCAGCTTGTCAAGCTCTGGGGCCAACGTCCTGACTTTC.